The 14 T cell receptor beta chains presented below share a single source sample, sequenced in a study of preoperative IRX-2 immunotherapy in early breast cancer. Treatment denoted: preoperative locoregional IRX-2 cytokine immunotherapy. Method: immunoSEQ multiplex PCR; TCRdb's copy keeps in-frame clones and lacks some. The data hold fewer than 40,000 clones, with roughly 96% observed a single time. This sample was taken from a patient treated with IRX-2 immunotherapy. These receptors were collected from a human donor with breast cancer.

This clone was counted once. This sequence joins TRBV27 and TRBJ1-2; 9 nucleotides align to TRBD1. Germline V gives CDR1 MNHEY, CDR2 SMNVEV (reference sequence). The CDR3 covers 15 residues. The junction had 8 bases not matched to a gene; V was cut back by 5 bases and J by 4 bases. This CDR3 reads CASSEGQGRTYGYTF. CDR3 bases: TGTGCCAGCAGTGAGGGACAGGGTAGGACCTATGGCTACACCTTC.

This chain uses TRBV5-6 with TRBJ1-4; 8 bases agree with TRBD1. Germline CDR1 is SGHDT and CDR2 is YYEEEE. J was trimmed by 4 bases and V by 4 bases; bases with no gene match: 6. The length of the CDR3 is 15 residues. The DNA for the CDR3 is TGTGCCAGCAGCCCCCGGACAGGGTTTAATGAAAAACTGTTTTTT. It codes for CASSPRTGFNEKLFF.

The chain joins TRBV7-2 to TRBJ1-5; D unclear. The CDR3 is 12 residues long. V lost 3 bases and J 4 bases, leaving 4 bases between the germline ends. Germline V gene lookup returns CDR1 SGHTA and CDR2 FQGNSA. The CDR3 loop reads CASSFFNQPQHF. The CDR3 nucleotides read TGTGCCAGCAGCTTTTTTAATCAGCCCCAGCATTTT. Full variable domain (rest looked up from reference TRBV7-2 and TRBJ1-5): GAGVSQSPSNKVTEKGKDVELRCDPISGHTALYWYRQSLGQGLEFLIYFQGNSAPDKSGLPSDRFSAERTGGSVSTLTIQRTQQEDSAVYLCASSFFNQPQHFGDGTRLSIL.

The chain recombines TRBV28 with TRBJ1-5; no reliable D call. V lost 3 bases and J lost 2, with 8 bases in between. The CDR3 has 14 residues. The germline V gene encodes CDR1 MDHEN and CDR2 SYDVKM. The CDR3 region is CASSLLARNQPQHF. The DNA of the CDR3 is TGTGCCAGCAGTTTGTTAGCTCGCAATCAGCCCCAGCATTTT.

The chain is built from TRBV27 and TRBJ2-5; 9 positions agree with TRBD1. V trimming: 6 bases; J trimming: 2 bases; junction bases outside the gene matches: 13. Germline V gives CDR1 MNHEY, CDR2 SMNVEV (reference sequence). The CDR3 contains 17 residues. CDR3 sequence reads: CASSRQGVGRRQETQYF. The CDR3, as DNA: TGTGCCAGCAGCCGACAGGGGGTAGGAAGGCGACAAGAGACCCAGTACTTC.

This chain uses TRBV19 with TRBJ2-7; maybe TRBD1 (6 bases). Trimming removed 10 bases from V and 3 bases from J, with 13 bases in between. In germline, CDR1 is LNHDA, CDR2 SQIVND (reference sequence). This CDR3 spans 12 amino acids. CDR3 sequence: CATLDRNYEQYF. The CDR3 region has the DNA TGTGCCACTCTTGACAGGAACTACGAGCAGTACTTC.

The chain combines TRBV6-5 with TRBJ1-4; no firm D call. The CDR3 contains 16 residues. The ends were cut back, 0 bases at V and 7 bases at J, with 15 bases in the middle. Germline V gives CDR1 MNHEY, CDR2 SVGAGI. This chain's CDR3 is CASSYSTGVGGEKLFF. The DNA for the CDR3 is TGTGCCAGCAGTTACTCAACTGGGGTGGGTGGTGAAAAACTGTTTTTT.

This chain joins TRBV6-5 and TRBJ1-5; a possible D gene is TRBD1 (5 bases). The CDR3 totals 13 residues. CDR1 and CDR2 (germline): MNHEY, SVGAGI. The ends were cut back, 2 bases at V and 5 bases at J, with 7 bases in the middle. For the CDR3, the DNA is TGTGCCAGCAGTTACGGGGCGTATCAGCCCCAGCATTTT. This translates into CASSYGAYQPQHF.

The V and J genes are TRBV15 and TRBJ1-4, with 9 bases that match TRBD1. The germline CDR1 and CDR2 sequences are LNHNV and YYDKDF (reference sequence). The CDR3 has 15 amino acids. Trimming cost V 0 bases and J 10 bases; bases outside gene matches: 6. CDR3 DNA sequence: TGTGCCACCAGCAGAGAATCAACAGGGGGCGGAAAACTGTTTTTT. As protein: CATSRESTGGGKLFF. Filled out from reference TRBV15 and TRBJ1-4, the complete variable domain reads DAMVIQNPRYQVTQFGKPVTLSCSQTLNHNVMYWYQQKSSQAPKLLFHYYDKDFNNEADTPDNFQSRRPNTSFCFLDIRSPGLGDTAMYLCATSRESTGGGKLFFGSGTQLSVL.

The chain links TRBV9 to TRBJ1-1, with 10 bases fitting TRBD1. V trimming: 3 bases; J trimming: 12 bases; junction bases outside the gene matches: 14. Germline V gene lookup returns CDR1 SGDLS and CDR2 YYNGEE. The CDR3 extends over 15 amino acids. The CDR3 DNA follows: TGTGCCAGCAGCGAGAGGGGACAGGGGAGAGAAGTGTCTTTCTTT. It translates to CASSERGQGREVSFF.

J is TRBJ2-1 and V is TRBV9; 7 bases are a match to TRBD2. Germline CDR1 is SGDLS and CDR2 is YYNGEE. This CDR3 has 17 amino acids. The V and J ends lost 0 bases and 4 bases, in that order; junction bases with no gene match: 10. The CDR3 loop is CASSVVAHGTTYNEQFF. The CDR3 nucleotides read TGTGCCAGCAGCGTAGTGGCTCATGGGACTACATACAATGAGCAGTTCTTC.

The V call is TRBV14, the J call TRBJ2-3; 9 nucleotides align to TRBD2. Germline CDR1 SGHDN, CDR2 FVKESK. J was trimmed by 0 bases and V by 7 bases; bases with no gene match: 5. CDR3 length: 15 amino acids. The CDR3: CASILAGRSTDTQYF. The CDR3 region has the DNA TGTGCCAGCATCCTAGCGGGGCGTAGCACAGATACGCAGTATTTT.

J is TRBJ1-4 and V is TRBV18; no clear D gene. V was cut by 6 bases and J by 4 bases, with 15 bases left in between. CDR1 is KGHSH, CDR2 LQKENI, per germline. The CDR3 sequence is 15 residues long. The CDR3 sequence is CASSKGGRSNEKLFF. The CDR3 DNA is TGTGCCAGCTCGAAAGGAGGTCGAAGTAATGAAAAACTGTTTTTT.

This rearrangement joins TRBV25-1 to TRBJ2-3; D unclear. V lost 5 bases and J lost 0, with 6 bases in between. CDR1 and CDR2 (germline): MGHDK, SYGVNS. The length of the CDR3 is 13 residues. DNA for the CDR3: TGTGCCAGCAGTTACGCTAGCACAGATACGCAGTATTTT. Protein sequence: CASSYASTDTQYF.